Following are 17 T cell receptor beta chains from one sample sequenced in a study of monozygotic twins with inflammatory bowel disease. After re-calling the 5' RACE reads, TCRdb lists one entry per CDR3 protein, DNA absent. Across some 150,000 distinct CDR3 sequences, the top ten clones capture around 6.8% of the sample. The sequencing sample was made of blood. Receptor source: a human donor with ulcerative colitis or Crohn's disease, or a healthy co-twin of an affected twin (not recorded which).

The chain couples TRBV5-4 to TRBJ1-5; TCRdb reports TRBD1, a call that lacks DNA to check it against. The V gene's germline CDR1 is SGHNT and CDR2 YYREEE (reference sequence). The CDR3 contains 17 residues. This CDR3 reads CASSARDRDGSNQPQHF.

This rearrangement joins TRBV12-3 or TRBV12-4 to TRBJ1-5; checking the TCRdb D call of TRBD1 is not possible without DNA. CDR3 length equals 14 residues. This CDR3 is CASSFGQANLPQHF.

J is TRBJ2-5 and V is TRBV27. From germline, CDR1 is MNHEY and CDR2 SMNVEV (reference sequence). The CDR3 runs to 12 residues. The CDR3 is CASSLTGETQYF.

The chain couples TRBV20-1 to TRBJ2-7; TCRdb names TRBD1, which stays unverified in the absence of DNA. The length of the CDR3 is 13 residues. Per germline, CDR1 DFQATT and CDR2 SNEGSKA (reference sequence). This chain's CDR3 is CSATGDVSYEQYF.

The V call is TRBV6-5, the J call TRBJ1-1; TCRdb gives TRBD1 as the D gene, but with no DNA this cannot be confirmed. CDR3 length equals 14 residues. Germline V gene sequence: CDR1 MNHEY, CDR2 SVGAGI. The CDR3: CASSSLTGRTEAFF.

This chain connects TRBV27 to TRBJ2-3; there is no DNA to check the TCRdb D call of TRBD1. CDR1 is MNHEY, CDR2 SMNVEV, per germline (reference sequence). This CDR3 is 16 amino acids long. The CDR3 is CASSPLGTGGADTQYF.

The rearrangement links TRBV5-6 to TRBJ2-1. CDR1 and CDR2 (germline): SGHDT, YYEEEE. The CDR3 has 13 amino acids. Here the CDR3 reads CASSLGQVNEQFF.

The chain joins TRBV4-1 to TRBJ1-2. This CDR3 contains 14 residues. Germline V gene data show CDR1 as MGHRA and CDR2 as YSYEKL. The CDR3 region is CASSQDWLMYGYTF.

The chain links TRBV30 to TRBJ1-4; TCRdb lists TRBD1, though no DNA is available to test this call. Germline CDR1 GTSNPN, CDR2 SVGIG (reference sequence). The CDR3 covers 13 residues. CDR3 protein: CAWSVLTGTVSLF.

CDR3 region: CASSSFGNRDRANSPLHF. J is TRBJ1-6 and V is TRBV5-5; TCRdb's D gene call, TRBD1, goes unchecked for lack of DNA. CDR3 length: 18 residues. Germline V gives CDR1 SGHKS, CDR2 YYEKEE (reference sequence).

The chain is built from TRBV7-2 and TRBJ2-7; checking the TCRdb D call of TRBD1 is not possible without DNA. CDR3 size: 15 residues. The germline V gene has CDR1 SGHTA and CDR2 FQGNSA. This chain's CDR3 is CASSLGGAYSYEQYF.

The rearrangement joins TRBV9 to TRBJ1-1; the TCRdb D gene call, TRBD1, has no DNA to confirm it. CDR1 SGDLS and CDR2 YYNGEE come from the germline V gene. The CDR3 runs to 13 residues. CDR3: CASSPGGLTEAFF.

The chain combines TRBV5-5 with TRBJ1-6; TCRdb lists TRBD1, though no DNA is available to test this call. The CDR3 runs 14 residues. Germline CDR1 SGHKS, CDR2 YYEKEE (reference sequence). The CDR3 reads CASSFQGGNSPLHF. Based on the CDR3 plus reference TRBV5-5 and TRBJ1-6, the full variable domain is DAGVTQSPTHLIKTRGQQVTLRCSPISGHKSVSWYQQVLGQGPQFIFQYYEKEERGRGNFPDRFSARQFPNYSSELNVNALLLGDSALYLCASSFQGGNSPLHFGNGTRLTVT.

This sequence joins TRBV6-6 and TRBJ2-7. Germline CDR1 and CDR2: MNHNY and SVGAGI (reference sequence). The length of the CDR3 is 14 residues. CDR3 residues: CASSYFAETYEQYF.

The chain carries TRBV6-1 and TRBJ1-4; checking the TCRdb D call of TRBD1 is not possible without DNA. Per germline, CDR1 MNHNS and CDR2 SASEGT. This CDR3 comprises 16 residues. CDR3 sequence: CASRPYGTGVNEKLFF.

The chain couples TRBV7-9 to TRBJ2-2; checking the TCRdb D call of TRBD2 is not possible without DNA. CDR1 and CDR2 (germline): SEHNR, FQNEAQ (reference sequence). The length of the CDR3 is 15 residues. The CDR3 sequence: CASSPEWASTGELFF.

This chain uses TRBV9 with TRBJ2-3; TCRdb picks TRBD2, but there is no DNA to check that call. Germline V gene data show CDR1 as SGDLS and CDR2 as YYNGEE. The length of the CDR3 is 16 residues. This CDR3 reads CASSVVVAGNTDTQYF.